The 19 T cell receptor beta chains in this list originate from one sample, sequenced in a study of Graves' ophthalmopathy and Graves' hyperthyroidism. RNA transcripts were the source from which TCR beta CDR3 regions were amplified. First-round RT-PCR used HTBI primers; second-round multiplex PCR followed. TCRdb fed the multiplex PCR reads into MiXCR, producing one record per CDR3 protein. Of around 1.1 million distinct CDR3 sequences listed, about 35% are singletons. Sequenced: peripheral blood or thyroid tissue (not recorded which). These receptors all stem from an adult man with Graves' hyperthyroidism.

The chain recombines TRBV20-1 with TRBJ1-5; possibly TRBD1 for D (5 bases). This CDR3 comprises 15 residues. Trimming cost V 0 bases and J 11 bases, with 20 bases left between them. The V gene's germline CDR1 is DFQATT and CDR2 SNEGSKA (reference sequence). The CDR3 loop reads CSARDSSGGTQAQHF. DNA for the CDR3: TGCAGTGCTAGAGATAGTAGCGGGGGTACTCAAGCCCAGCATTTT.

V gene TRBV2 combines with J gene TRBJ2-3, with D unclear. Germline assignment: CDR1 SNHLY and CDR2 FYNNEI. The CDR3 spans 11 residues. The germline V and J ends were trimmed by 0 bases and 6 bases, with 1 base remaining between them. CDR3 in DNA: TGTGCCAGCAGTGAAGCGGATACGCAGTATTTT. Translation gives CASSEADTQYF.

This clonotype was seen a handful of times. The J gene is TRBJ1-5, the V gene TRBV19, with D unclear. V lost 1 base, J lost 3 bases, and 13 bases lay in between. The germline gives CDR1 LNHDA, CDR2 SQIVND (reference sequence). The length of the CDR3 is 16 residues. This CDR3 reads CASSIGTDYSNQPQHF. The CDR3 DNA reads TGTGCCAGTAGTATAGGCACAGACTACTCCAATCAGCCCCAGCATTTT.

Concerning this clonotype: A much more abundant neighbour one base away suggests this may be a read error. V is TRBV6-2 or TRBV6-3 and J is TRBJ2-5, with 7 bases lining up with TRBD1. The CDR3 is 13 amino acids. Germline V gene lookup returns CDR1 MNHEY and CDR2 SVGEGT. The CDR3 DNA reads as TGTGCCAGCACCGGGACAGTCCAAGAGACCCAGTGCTTC. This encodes CASTGTVQETQCF.

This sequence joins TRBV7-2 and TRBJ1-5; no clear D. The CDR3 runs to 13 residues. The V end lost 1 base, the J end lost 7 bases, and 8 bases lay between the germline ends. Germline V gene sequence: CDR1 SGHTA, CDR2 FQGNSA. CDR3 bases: TGTGCCAGCAGCTTAGACTACGAGCAGCCCCAGCATTTT. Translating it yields CASSLDYEQPQHF.

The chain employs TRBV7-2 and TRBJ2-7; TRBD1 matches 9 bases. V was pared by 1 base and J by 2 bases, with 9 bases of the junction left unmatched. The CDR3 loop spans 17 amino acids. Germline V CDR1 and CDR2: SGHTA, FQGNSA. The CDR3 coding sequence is TGTGCCAGCAGCTTAGGTGTCGACAGGGGGTGGCCCTACGAGCAGTACTTC. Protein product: CASSLGVDRGWPYEQYF.

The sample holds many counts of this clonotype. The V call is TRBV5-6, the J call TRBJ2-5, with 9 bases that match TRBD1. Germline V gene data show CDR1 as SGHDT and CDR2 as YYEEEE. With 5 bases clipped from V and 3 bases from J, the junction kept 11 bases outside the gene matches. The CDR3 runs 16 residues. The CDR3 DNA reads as TGTGCCAGCAGTCCACCGGGACAGGGCGGGGAAGAGACCCAGTACTTC. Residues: CASSPPGQGGEETQYF.

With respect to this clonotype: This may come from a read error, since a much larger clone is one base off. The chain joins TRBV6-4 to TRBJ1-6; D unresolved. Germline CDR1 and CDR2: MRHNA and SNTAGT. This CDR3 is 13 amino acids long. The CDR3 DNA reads TGTGCCAGCAGTGATACGGGAAATTCACCCCCCCACTTT. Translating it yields CASSDTGNSPPHF.

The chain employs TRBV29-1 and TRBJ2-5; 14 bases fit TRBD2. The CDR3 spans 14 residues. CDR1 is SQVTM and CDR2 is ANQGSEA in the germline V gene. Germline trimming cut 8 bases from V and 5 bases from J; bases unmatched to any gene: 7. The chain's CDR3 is CSSVTSGGGETQYF. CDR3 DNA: TGCAGCAGTGTGACTAGCGGGGGGGGGGAGACCCAGTACTTC.

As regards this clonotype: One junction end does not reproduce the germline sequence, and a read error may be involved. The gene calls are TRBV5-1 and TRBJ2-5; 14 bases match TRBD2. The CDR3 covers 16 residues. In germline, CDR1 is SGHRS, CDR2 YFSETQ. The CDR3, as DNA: TGTGCCAGCAGCCAGGGGGGACTAGCGGGAGAAGAGACCCAGTACTTC. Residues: CASSQGGLAGEETQYF.

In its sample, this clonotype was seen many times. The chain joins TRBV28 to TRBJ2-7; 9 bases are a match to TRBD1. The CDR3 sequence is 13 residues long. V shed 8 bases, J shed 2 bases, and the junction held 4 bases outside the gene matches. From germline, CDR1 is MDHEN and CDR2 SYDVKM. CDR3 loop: CASGRTGAYEQYF. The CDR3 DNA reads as TGTGCCAGCGGCCGGACAGGGGCCTACGAGCAGTACTTC.

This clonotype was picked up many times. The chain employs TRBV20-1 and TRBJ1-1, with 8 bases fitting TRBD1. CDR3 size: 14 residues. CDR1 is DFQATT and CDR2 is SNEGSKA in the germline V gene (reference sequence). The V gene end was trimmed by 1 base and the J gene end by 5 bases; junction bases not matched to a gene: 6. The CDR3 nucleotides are TGCAGTGCTAGAGCGGGACAGGATCGAACTGAAGCTTTCTTT. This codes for CSARAGQDRTEAFF.

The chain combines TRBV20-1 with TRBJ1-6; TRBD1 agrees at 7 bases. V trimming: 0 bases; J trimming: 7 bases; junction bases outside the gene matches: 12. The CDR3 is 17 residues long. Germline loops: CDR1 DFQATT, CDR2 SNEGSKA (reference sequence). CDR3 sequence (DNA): TGCAGTGCTAGAGATCCTCGTTTGACAGGGCTGAATTCACCCCTCCACTTT. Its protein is CSARDPRLTGLNSPLHF.

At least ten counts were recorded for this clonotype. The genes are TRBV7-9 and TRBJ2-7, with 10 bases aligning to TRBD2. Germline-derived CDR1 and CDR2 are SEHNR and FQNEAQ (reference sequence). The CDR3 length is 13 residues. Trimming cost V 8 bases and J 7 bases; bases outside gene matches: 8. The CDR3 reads CASVLAGVDEQYF. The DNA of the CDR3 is TGTGCCAGCGTGCTAGCGGGAGTCGATGAGCAGTACTTC.

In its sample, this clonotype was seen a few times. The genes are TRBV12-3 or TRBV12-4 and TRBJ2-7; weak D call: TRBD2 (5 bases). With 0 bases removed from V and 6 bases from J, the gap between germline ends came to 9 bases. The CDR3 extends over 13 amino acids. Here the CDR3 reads CASSLARVGEQYF. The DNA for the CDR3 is TGTGCCAGCAGTTTAGCGCGGGTGGGCGAGCAGTACTTC.

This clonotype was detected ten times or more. In DNA form, the CDR3 reads TGTGCCAGCAGCTCTAGGGTAGGGTTAGAGACCCAGTACTTC. It codes for CASSSRVGLETQYF. This chain joins TRBV7-2 and TRBJ2-5; D is ambiguous. Trimming removed 4 bases from V and 4 bases from J, with 13 bases in between. Per the germline V gene, CDR1 is SGHTA and CDR2 is FQGNSA. This CDR3 comprises 14 residues.

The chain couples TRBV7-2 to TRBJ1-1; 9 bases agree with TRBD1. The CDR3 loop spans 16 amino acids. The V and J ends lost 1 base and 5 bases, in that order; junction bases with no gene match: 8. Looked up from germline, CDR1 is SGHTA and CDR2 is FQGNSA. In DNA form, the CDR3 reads TGTGCCAGCAGCTTAGAGGACAGGGGTATTTATACTGAAGCTTTCTTT. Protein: CASSLEDRGIYTEAFF.

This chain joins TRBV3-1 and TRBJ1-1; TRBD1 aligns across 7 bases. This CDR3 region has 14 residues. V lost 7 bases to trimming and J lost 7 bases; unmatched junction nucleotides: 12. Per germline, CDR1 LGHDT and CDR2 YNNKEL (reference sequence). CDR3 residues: CASMTTGVDIEAFF. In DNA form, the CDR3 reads TGTGCCAGCATGACCACAGGGGTGGACATTGAAGCTTTCTTT.

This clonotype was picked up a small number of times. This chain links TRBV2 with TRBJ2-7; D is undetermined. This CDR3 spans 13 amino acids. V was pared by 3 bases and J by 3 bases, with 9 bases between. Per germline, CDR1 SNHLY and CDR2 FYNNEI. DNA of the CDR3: TGTGCCAGCAGTGACGATTTTATCTACGAGCAGTACTTC. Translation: CASSDDFIYEQYF.